The rows below give T cell receptor beta chains drawn from one sample of a study of T cells in tuberculosis. Repertoires were generated with immunoSEQ multiplex PCR, while TCRdb's copy carries only in-frame clones and drops some. The sample gives tens of thousands of clones, roughly 95% of which show up once; about 7.8% is in the top ten. The specimen sequenced was PBMCs. The receptors shown here come from a donor aged 10 to 29 with latent tuberculosis or without tuberculosis infection. Each CDR3 is given with its conserved first and last residue. Each record gives: V gene, J gene, CDR3 protein.

>TRBV5-4|TRBJ1-1
CASSRPQTQRENTEAFF
>TRBV6-1|TRBJ1-2
CASSSQLYGYTF
>TRBV15|TRBJ2-5
CATSRPLADQETQYF
>TRBV18|TRBJ1-3
CASSPYTGTGNTIYF
>TRBV30|TRBJ1-3
CAWSVGTGSGNTIYF
>TRBV5-5|TRBJ1-3
CASRSGQGAGNTIYF
>TRBV6-1|TRBJ1-1
CASREDSFMNTEAFF
>TRBV29-1|TRBJ2-5
CSAQGTTKETQYF
>TRBV7-9|TRBJ2-1
CASTLGSGVHNEQFF
>TRBV19|TRBJ2-5
CASSIAGRGETQYF
>TRBV20-1|TRBJ2-3
CSALESTQYF
>TRBV5-4|TRBJ2-7
CASSSTLDSYEQYF
>TRBV7-9|TRBJ2-7
CASSFEGQADEQYF
>TRBV4-1|TRBJ2-5
CASSPGRETQYF
>TRBV4-2|TRBJ2-3
CASSQAIGSGGDTQYF
>TRBV5-1|TRBJ2-2
CASSGDFFTGELFF
>TRBV5-1|TRBJ2-7
CASRSGSSYEQYF
>TRBV29-1|TRBJ2-1
CSVEGRTSAGNEQFF
>TRBV12-5|TRBJ2-5
CASGLAPAQYF
>TRBV7-9|TRBJ2-2
CASSGGLAGNTGELFF